This TCR beta chain originates from a study of blood T cell repertoires in COVID-19. At the level of the study: The origin of the acute and convalescent COVID-19 samples was the United States, Italy and Spain.

The length of the CDR3 is 17 residues. Germline V gene data show CDR1 as WNHNN and CDR2 as SYGVQD (reference sequence). V was pared by 7 bases and J by 3 bases, with 22 bases between. TCRdb keeps only in-frame clones here, not all; method: immunoSEQ multiplex PCR. The profile shows about 110,000 clones, approximately 68% of them singletons. The genes are TRBV10-1 and TRBJ2-4; D is possibly TRBD1 (6 bases). This TCR was sampled from a woman aged 60-75 years with acute or convalescent COVID-19. Sequences were obtained from peripheral blood. The CDR3 nucleotides read TGCGCCAGCAATGTGGGGGCTGACAAGAACTACAAAAACATTCAGTACTTC. This encodes CASNVGADKNYKNIQYF.